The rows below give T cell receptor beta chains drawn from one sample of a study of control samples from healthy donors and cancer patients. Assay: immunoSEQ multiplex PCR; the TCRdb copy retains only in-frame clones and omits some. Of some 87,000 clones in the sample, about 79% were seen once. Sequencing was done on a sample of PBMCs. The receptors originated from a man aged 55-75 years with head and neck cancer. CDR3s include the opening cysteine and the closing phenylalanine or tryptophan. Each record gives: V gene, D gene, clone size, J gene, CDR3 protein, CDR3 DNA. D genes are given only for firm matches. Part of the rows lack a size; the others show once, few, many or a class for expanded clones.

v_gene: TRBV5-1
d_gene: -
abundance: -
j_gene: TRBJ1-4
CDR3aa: CASSPRGGEKLFF
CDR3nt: TGCGCCAGCTCCCCGAGGGGTGGGGAAAAACTGTTTTTT

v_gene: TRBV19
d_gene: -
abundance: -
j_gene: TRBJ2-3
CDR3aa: CASSIGGFTDTQYF
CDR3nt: TGTGCCAGTAGTATAGGAGGGTTCACAGATACGCAGTATTTT

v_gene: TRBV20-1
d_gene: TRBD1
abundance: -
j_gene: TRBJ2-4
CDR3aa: CSASTGQGAQGNIQYF
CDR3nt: TGCAGTGCTAGTACGGGACAGGGGGCGCAGGGAAACATTCAGTACTTC

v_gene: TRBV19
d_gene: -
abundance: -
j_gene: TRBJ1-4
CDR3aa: CASSISGTSNEKLFF
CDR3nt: TGTGCCAGTAGTATTTCCGGGACATCTAATGAAAAACTGTTTTTT

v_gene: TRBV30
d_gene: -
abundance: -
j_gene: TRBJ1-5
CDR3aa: CAWSLQGFEPQHF
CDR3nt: TGTGCCTGGAGTTTACAGGGTTTCGAGCCCCAGCATTTT

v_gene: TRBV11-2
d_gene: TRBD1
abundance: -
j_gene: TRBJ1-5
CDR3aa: CASSLGQGSGNQPQHF
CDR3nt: TGTGCCAGCAGCTTAGGACAGGGAAGTGGCAATCAGCCCCAGCATTTT

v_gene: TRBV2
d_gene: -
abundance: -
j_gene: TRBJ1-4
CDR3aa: CASSERQGNEKLFF
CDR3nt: TGTGCCAGCAGTGAACGCCAGGGTAATGAAAAACTGTTTTTT

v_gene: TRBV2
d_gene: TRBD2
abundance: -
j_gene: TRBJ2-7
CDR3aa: CASGDSSGGYEQYF
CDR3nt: TGTGCCAGCGGAGATTCTTCGGGGGGCTACGAGCAGTACTTC

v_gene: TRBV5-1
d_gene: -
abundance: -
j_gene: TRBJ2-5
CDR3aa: CASSHPGGTRLWSGGETQYF
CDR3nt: TGCGCCAGCAGCCACCCCGGGGGGACTAGATTGTGGTCAGGGGGAGAGACCCAGTACTTC

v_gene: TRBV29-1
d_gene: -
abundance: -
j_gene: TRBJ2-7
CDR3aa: CSVELRVGPRSYEQYF
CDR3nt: TGCAGCGTTGAATTGAGGGTGGGACCGCGTTCCTACGAGCAGTACTTC

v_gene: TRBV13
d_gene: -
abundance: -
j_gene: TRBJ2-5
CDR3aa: CASSVRQETQYF
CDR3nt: TGTGCCAGCAGCGTCCGCCAAGAGACCCAGTACTTC

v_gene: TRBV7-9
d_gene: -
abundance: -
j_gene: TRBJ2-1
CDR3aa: CASSTSTHNEQFF
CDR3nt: TGTGCCAGCAGCACCTCGACACACAATGAGCAGTTCTTC

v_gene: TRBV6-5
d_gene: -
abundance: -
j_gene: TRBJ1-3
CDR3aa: CASRTQGSDTIYF
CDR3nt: TGTGCCAGCAGAACCCAGGGTTCAGACACCATATATTTT

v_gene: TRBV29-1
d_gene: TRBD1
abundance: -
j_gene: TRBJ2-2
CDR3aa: CSVEIAGQGADGELFF
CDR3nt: TGCAGCGTTGAAATCGCCGGACAGGGGGCCGACGGGGAGCTGTTTTTT

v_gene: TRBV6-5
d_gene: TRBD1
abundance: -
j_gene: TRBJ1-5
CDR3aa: CASSDRGFAHQPQHF
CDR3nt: TGTGCCAGCAGCGACAGGGGGTTCGCCCATCAGCCCCAGCATTTT

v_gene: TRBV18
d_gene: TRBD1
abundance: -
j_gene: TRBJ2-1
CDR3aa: CASSPPVGQGFNNEQFF
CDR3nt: TGTGCCAGCTCACCTCCTGTAGGACAGGGGTTCAACAATGAGCAGTTCTTC

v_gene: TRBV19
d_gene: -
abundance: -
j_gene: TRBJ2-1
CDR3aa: CASSPQQGYNEQFF
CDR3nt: TGTGCCAGTAGTCCACAACAGGGATACAATGAGCAGTTCTTC

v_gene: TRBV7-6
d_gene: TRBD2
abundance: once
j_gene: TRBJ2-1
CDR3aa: CASSPQPLTSGSFHYNEQFF
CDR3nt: TGTGCCAGCAGCCCGCAACCCCTGACTAGCGGGAGTTTTCATTACAATGAGCAGTTCTTC

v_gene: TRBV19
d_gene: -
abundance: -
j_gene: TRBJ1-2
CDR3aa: CASSIVSTGRNGYTF
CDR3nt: TGTGCCAGTAGTATAGTTTCTACGGGACGTAATGGCTACACCTTC

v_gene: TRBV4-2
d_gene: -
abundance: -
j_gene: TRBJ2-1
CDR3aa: CASSQPAGTSSHEQFF
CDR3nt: TGTGCCAGCAGCCAACCTGCCGGGACTTCCTCCCATGAGCAGTTCTTC

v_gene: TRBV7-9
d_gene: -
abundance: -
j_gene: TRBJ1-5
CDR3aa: CASSFDRNQPQHF
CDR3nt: TGTGCCAGCAGCTTTGACAGAAATCAGCCCCAGCATTTT

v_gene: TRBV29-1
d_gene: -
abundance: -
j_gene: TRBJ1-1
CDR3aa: CSGVMSLNTEAFF
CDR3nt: TGCAGCGGGGTAATGAGTCTGAACACTGAAGCTTTCTTT

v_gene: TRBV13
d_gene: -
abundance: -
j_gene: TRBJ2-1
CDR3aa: CASSLGSGDEQFF
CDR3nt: TGTGCCAGCAGCTTAGGCTCAGGGGATGAGCAGTTCTTC

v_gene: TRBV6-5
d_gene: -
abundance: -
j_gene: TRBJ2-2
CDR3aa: CASSYRPGTPLGELFF
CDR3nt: TGTGCCAGCAGTTACCGGCCAGGGACTCCACTCGGGGAGCTGTTTTTT

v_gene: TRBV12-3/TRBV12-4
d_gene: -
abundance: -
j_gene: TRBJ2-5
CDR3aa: CATTYGSVETQYF
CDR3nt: TGTGCCACCACCTACGGGAGCGTGGAGACCCAGTACTTC

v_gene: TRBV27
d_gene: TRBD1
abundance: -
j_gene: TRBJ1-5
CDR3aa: CASSSGTGDVFGQPQHF
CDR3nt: TGTGCCAGCAGTTCGGGGACAGGGGATGTCTTCGGTCAGCCCCAGCATTTT

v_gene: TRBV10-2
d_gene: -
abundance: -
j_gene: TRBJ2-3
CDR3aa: CAIWGGSTDTQYF
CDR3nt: TGCGCCATTTGGGGGGGCAGCACAGATACGCAGTATTTT